The 19 T cell receptor beta chains below all came from one sample that was sequenced in a study of beta chain features in type 1 diabetes (dated by TCRdb to 2017 to 2018). The library was built by means of the immunoSEQ multiplex PCR assay. The entire isolated RNA was reverse transcribed using the High Capacity cDNA Reverse Transcription Kit, and thus expressed TCRB transcripts were sequenced. TCRdb took over this immuneACCESS table, retaining in-frame rearrangements with V and J assigned. Such tables are incomplete; in checked studies, under half of the missing clones stem from an unresolved V gene, and the remainder is unexplained. The sample has hundreds of thousands of clones on record, about 30% of them singletons. The top ten constitute around 0.065% of the sample. Input material: naive CD4+ T cells from blood. The cell subset or site label, as the study defines it: true naive CD4+ T cells. The receptors originated from a man between 18 and 29 years old in good health.

This clone was counted a few times. J is TRBJ2-2 and V is TRBV4-1; 9 bases fit TRBD1. CDR1 MGHRA and CDR2 YSYEKL come from the germline V gene. The J segment lost 6 bases and the V segment lost 1 base, leaving 3 bases of the junction unmatched. The CDR3 loop spans 15 amino acids. CDR3 coding DNA: TGCGCCAGCAGCCAAGGAACAGGGGGCTCCGGGGAGCTGTTTTTT. Its translation is CASSQGTGGSGELFF.

This clone was detected only a few times. The chain uses TRBV7-3 and TRBJ1-2; D not resolved. CDR1 and CDR2 (germline): SGHTA, FQGTGA. The V gene lost 3 bases and the J gene lost 4 bases, with 6 bases spanning the gap. The CDR3 covers 12 residues. This CDR3 is CASSLGGYGYTF. DNA of the CDR3: TGTGCCAGCAGCTTGGGCGGCTATGGCTACACCTTC.

This chain uses TRBV18 with TRBJ2-2; tentative D call: TRBD2 (6 bases). Germline V gene data show CDR1 as KGHSH and CDR2 as LQKENI. The V end was cut by 1 base, the J end by 1 base, with 7 bases between. This CDR3 is built from 15 residues. CDR3 bases: TGTGCCAGCTCACCACTAGCGGTGAACACCGGGGAGCTGTTTTTT. This codes for CASSPLAVNTGELFF.

This clone has more than one count but fewer than ten. J is TRBJ1-5 and V is TRBV19; D is possibly TRBD1 (5 bases). V lost 10 bases, J lost 0 bases, and 22 bases lay in between. The CDR3 sequence is 17 residues long. The germline V gene encodes CDR1 LNHDA and CDR2 SQIVND (reference sequence). CDR3 nucleotide sequence: TGTGCCACCATCCCCAAGGGGCGAGGATATAGCAATCAGCCCCAGCATTTT. Translating gives CATIPKGRGYSNQPQHF. The variable domain in full, with the rest retrieved from reference TRBV19 and TRBJ1-5, is DGGITQSPKYLFRKEGQNVTLSCEQNLNHDAMYWYRQDPGQGLRLIYYSQIVNDFQKGDIAEGYSVSREKKESFPLTVTSAQKNPTAFYLCATIPKGRGYSNQPQHFGDGTRLSIL.

The chain uses TRBV29-1 and TRBJ2-7; 7 bases align to TRBD1. V was clipped by 5 bases and J by 6 bases; unmatched bases: 10. This CDR3 spans 13 amino acids. Germline CDR1 is SQVTM and CDR2 is ANQGSEA. The CDR3 is CSVNRGWSPEQYF. CDR3 sequence (DNA): TGCAGCGTTAACAGGGGATGGAGCCCCGAGCAGTACTTC.

The DNA for the CDR3 is TGCGCCAGCCACCAGCCGGGACTCCCGGATGAGCAGTTCTTC. Translation: CASHQPGLPDEQFF. The chain has TRBV5-1 and TRBJ2-1, with D possibly being TRBD2 (6 bases). V was pared by 7 bases and J by 8 bases, with 19 bases between. The CDR3 totals 14 residues. Germline CDR1 SGHRS, CDR2 YFSETQ.

This clone was counted a few times. This chain connects TRBV5-1 to TRBJ1-4, with no clear D. Trimming removed 2 bases from V and 5 bases from J, with 13 bases in between. Germline CDR1 SGHRS, CDR2 YFSETQ. This CDR3 is 15 amino acids long. CDR3 loop: CASSLSGGRNEKLFF. The CDR3 bases are TGCGCCAGCAGCTTAAGTGGAGGCCGGAATGAAAAACTGTTTTTT. Drawing the rest from reference TRBV5-1 and TRBJ1-4, the complete variable domain is KAGVTQTPRYLIKTRGQQVTLSCSPISGHRSVSWYQQTPGQGLQFLFEYFSETQRNKGNFPGRFSGRQFSNSRSEMNVSTLELGDSALYLCASSLSGGRNEKLFFGSGTQLSVL.

The CDR3 DNA is TGTGCCAGCGTCCGAGGTGACAGCTACAATGAGCAGTTCTTC. Translating it yields CASVRGDSYNEQFF. The gene calls are TRBV21-1 and TRBJ2-1; TRBD1 is the table's D call and was not checked against the DNA. TRBV21-1 is flagged as a pseudogene. This CDR3 is built from 14 residues.

This clone was recorded a few times. The chain combines TRBV7-8 with TRBJ2-7, with D perhaps TRBD1 (5 bases). This CDR3 is built from 17 residues. Germline CDR1 reads SGHVS; CDR2 reads FQNEAQ. V was pared by 5 bases and J by 0 bases, with 20 bases between. In DNA form, the CDR3 reads TGTGCCAGCAGCCAGGCTGGTTGGGGCGCAAGCTCCTACGAGCAGTACTTC. Translated: CASSQAGWGASSYEQYF.

J is TRBJ2-7 and V is TRBV5-6, with 8 bases lining up with TRBD1. The CDR3 spans 13 residues. Germline lookup yields CDR1 SGHDT and CDR2 YYEEEE. J was trimmed by 2 bases and V by 4 bases; bases with no gene match: 2. CDR3 in amino acids: CASSAGQAYEQYF. The CDR3 nucleotides are TGTGCCAGCAGCGCGGGACAGGCCTACGAGCAGTACTTC.

This clone was recorded once. V and J are TRBV9 and TRBJ2-5; 9 nucleotides line up with TRBD1. CDR3 size: 17 residues. Germline-derived CDR1 and CDR2 are SGDLS and YYNGEE. V lost 3 bases and J lost 5; bases outside the gene matches: 14. This CDR3 reads CASSARPGTGILETQYF. CDR3 DNA sequence: TGTGCCAGCAGCGCCCGTCCCGGGACAGGGATCCTGGAGACCCAGTACTTC.

The V call is TRBV7-9, the J call TRBJ2-7; 8 nucleotides line up with TRBD1. The CDR3 is 14 residues long. The trim removed 5 bases at V and 3 bases at J, leaving 6 bases unmatched. Germline values: CDR1 SEHNR, CDR2 FQNEAQ (reference sequence). The CDR3 region has the DNA TGTGCCAGCAGCGATCGACAGGGGCACTACGAGCAGTACTTC. It is translated as CASSDRQGHYEQYF.

The V gene is TRBV27, the J gene TRBJ1-1; D remains ambiguous. The CDR3 is 14 residues long. The ends were cut back, 2 bases at V and 3 bases at J, with 10 bases in the middle. The germline gives CDR1 MNHEY, CDR2 SMNVEV (reference sequence). CDR3 sequence reads: CASSLEGSDTEAFF. The CDR3 nucleotides read TGTGCCAGCAGTTTAGAAGGAAGCGACACTGAAGCTTTCTTT.

V is TRBV6-5 and J is TRBJ2-4, with 9 bases that match TRBD1. This CDR3 has 13 amino acids. Germline trimming cut 5 bases from V and 6 bases from J; bases unmatched to any gene: 2. Germline lookup yields CDR1 MNHEY and CDR2 SVGAGI. CDR3 DNA: TGTGCCAGCAGTGGGACAGGGATAAACATTCAGTACTTC. This codes for CASSGTGINIQYF.

The chain uses TRBV18 and TRBJ2-1; TRBD2 aligns across 9 bases. The CDR3 contains 14 residues. Germline CDR1 is KGHSH and CDR2 is LQKENI. V was clipped by 5 bases and J by 8 bases; unmatched bases: 7. The CDR3 spells CASSNGLALHEQFF. The CDR3 DNA reads as TGTGCCAGCTCAAACGGACTAGCGTTACATGAGCAGTTCTTC.

Only one count was recorded for this clone. V and J are TRBV29-1 and TRBJ1-2, with D possibly TRBD1 on 5 matching bases. The CDR3 is 15 amino acids. Germline lookup yields CDR1 SQVTM and CDR2 ANQGSEA. Trimming left V 7 bases short and J 3 bases short, with 21 bases between. The CDR3, as DNA: TGCAGCGCCGCACCTCGTGCAGGGTTTTACTATGGCTACACCTTC. It encodes CSAAPRAGFYYGYTF.

The rearrangement joins TRBV30 to TRBJ2-7; TRBD2 is a possible D gene (6 bases). The germline CDR1 and CDR2 sequences are GTSNPN and SVGIG (reference sequence). CDR3 length: 13 residues. Trimming removed 2 bases at V and 2 bases at J, with 10 bases between. The DNA of the CDR3 is TGTGCCTGGAGTCGAGCGGGCGCCTACGAGCAGTACTTC. It codes for CAWSRAGAYEQYF.

This clone was detected only a few times. This chain links TRBV9 with TRBJ2-1, with 12 bases identical to TRBD2. Germline trimming cut 3 bases from V and 1 base from J; bases unmatched to any gene: 11. The CDR3 runs 19 residues. Germline V gene lookup returns CDR1 SGDLS and CDR2 YYNGEE. The CDR3 spells CASSASPGLAGGSYNEQFF. CDR3 coding DNA: TGTGCCAGCAGCGCCTCCCCAGGCCTAGCGGGAGGGTCCTACAATGAGCAGTTCTTC.

The V call is TRBV25-1, the J call TRBJ2-1; D might be TRBD2 (6 bases). CDR3 length: 16 residues. Between the trimmed V and J ends, which lost 4 bases and 4 bases, there was a span of 17 bases. From germline, CDR1 is MGHDK and CDR2 SYGVNS. CDR3 coding DNA: TGTGCCAGCAGTGGGTACACTAGCACCGGATACAATGAGCAGTTCTTC. Translation: CASSGYTSTGYNEQFF.